This T cell receptor beta chain was retrieved from a study of OX40 agonist ivuxolimab in advanced cancers. About the study: Under the entry rules, prior anti-PD-1, anti-PD-L1 or anti-CTLA-4 therapy was allowed, and about 38% had some.

Germline-derived CDR1 and CDR2 are MNHNY and SVGAGI (reference sequence). This CDR3 is built from 14 residues. Study-level findings and limits: In the 0.1 to 3.0 mg/kg range, CD4+ and CD8+ blood T cells had expanded clonally by week 6. Relative to CD4+, CD8+ T cells held more expanded clones on average.

Concerning this clone: Its antigen remains unidentified.

The table came from immunoSEQ multiplex PCR; TCRdb's copy has only in-frame clones and leaves some out. In the table there are under 45,000 clones, approximately 80% of which are singletons. The chain joins TRBV6-6 to TRBJ2-5; 9 bases are shared with TRBD1. Judging by the DNA end, TRBJ2-7 fits better; the J call may be wrong. This sequence originates from an adult with an advanced solid tumor such as melanoma, head and neck, liver or kidney cancer. Source: CD4+ or CD8+ T cells sorted from blood, taken in a trial of the OX40 agonist ivuxolimab. CDR3 DNA sequence: TGTGCCAGCAGCGTGGGACAGGGAGGTTACGAGCAGTACTTC. Encoded protein: CASSVGQGGYEQYF.